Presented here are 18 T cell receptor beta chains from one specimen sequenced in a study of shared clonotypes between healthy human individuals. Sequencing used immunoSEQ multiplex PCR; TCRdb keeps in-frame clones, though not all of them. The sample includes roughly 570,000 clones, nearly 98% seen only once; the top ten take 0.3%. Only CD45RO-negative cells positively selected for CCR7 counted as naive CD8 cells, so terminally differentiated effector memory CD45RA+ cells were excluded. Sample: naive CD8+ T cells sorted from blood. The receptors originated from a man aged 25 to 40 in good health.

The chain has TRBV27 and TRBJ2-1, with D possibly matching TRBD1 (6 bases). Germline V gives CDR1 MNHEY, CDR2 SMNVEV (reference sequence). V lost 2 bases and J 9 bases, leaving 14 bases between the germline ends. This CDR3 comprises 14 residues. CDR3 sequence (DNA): TGTGCCAGCAGTTTACGGGACACCTGGGGTGAGCAGTTCTTC. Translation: CASSLRDTWGEQFF.

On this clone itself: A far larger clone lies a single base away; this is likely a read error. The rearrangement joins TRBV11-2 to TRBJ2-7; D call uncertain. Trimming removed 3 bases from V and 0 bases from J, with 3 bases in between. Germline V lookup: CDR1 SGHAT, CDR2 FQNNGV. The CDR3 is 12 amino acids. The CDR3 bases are TGTGCCAGCAGCTTCGTCTCCTACGAGCAGTACTTC. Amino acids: CASSFVSYEQYF. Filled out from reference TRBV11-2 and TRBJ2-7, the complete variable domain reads EAGVAQSPRYKIIEKRQSVAFWCNPISGHATLYWYQQILGQGPKLLIQFQNNGVVDDSQLPKDRFSAERLKGVDSTLKIQPAKLEDSAVYLCASSFVSYEQYFGPGTRLTVT.

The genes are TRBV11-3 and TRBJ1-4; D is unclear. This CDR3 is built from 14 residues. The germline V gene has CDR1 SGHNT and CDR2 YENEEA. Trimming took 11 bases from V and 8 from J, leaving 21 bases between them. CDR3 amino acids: CAGSAPGVREKLFF. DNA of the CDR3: TGTGCCGGTTCGGCACCGGGAGTTCGCGAAAAACTGTTTTTT.

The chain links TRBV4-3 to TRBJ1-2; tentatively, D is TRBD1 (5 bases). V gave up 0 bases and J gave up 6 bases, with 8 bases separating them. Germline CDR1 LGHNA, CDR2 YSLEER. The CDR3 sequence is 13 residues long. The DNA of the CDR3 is TGCGCCAGCAGCCAAGATTGGGGGGATGGCTACACCTTC. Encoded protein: CASSQDWGDGYTF.

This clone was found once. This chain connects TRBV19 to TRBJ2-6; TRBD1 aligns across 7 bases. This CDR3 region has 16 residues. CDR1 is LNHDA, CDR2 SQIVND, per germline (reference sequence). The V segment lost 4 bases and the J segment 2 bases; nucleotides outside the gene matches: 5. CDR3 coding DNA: TGTGCCAGTAGTACCCGAGACAGGGCTGGGGCCAACGTCCTGACTTTC. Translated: CASSTRDRAGANVLTF.

The DNA for the CDR3 is TGTGCCAGCAGCTCCCCCGGGACACTTAACACTGAAGCTTTCTTT. Amino acid sequence: CASSSPGTLNTEAFF. The rearrangement joins TRBV5-4 to TRBJ1-1; D possibly corresponds to TRBD1 (6 bases). V lost 3 bases and J lost 2, with 14 bases in between. From germline, CDR1 is SGHNT and CDR2 YYREEE (reference sequence). This CDR3 has 15 amino acids.

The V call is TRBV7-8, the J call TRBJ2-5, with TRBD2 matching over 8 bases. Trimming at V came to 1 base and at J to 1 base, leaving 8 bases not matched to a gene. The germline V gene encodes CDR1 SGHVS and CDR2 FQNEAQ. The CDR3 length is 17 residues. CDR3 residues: CASSLEGVAGSQETQYF. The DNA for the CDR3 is TGTGCCAGCAGCTTAGAAGGGGTAGCGGGAAGCCAAGAGACCCAGTACTTC.

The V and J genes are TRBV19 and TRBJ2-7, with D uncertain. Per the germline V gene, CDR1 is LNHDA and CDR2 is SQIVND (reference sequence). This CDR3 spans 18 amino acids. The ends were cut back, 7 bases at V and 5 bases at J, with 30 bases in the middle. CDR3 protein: CASTPRWLDLSWQHEQYF. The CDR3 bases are TGTGCCAGTACCCCCAGATGGCTAGATCTTTCGTGGCAACACGAGCAGTACTTC.

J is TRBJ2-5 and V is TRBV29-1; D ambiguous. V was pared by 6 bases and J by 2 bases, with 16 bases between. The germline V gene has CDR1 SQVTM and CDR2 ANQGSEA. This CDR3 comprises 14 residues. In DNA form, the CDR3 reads TGCAGCGTGGGGTTCAGGCCGATACAAGAGACCCAGTACTTC. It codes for CSVGFRPIQETQYF.

This CDR3 is CASSFWDSSTDTQYF. In DNA form, the CDR3 reads TGCGCCAGCAGCTTCTGGGACAGCAGCACAGATACGCAGTATTTT. The chain carries TRBV5-1 and TRBJ2-3; 7 bases fit TRBD1. Unmatched junction bases numbered 3, after V lost 2 bases and J lost 0 bases. The length of the CDR3 is 15 residues. The germline V gene encodes CDR1 SGHRS and CDR2 YFSETQ.

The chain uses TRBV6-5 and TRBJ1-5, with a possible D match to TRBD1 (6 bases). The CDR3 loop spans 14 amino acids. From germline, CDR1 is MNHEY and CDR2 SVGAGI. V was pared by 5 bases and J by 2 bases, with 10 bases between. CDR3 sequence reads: CASSPNRGNQPQHF. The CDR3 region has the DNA TGTGCCAGCAGTCCAAACAGGGGCAATCAGCCCCAGCATTTT.

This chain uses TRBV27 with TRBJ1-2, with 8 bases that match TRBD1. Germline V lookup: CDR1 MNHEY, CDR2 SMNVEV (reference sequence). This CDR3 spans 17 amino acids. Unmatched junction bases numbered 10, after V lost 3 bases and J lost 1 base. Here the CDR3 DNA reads TGTGCCAGCAGTTTCCTCCCGGGACAGGCGATTAACTATGGCTACACCTTC. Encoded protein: CASSFLPGQAINYGYTF.

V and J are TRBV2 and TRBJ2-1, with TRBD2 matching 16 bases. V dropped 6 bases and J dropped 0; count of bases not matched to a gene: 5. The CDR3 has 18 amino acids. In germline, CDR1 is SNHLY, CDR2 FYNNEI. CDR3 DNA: TGTGCCAGCAGGGACGGGACTAGCGGGAGGGGCTCCTACAATGAGCAGTTCTTC. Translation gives CASRDGTSGRGSYNEQFF.

The chain's CDR3 is CASSIDSGLNTGELFF. The CDR3 coding sequence is TGTGCCAGCAGCATTGACAGCGGACTGAACACCGGGGAGCTGTTTTTT. The V call is TRBV9, the J call TRBJ2-2, with D possibly being TRBD1 or TRBD2 (5 bases each). Germline V gene data show CDR1 as SGDLS and CDR2 as YYNGEE. The length of the CDR3 is 16 residues. The V and J ends lost 4 bases and 1 base respectively, with 14 bases between them.

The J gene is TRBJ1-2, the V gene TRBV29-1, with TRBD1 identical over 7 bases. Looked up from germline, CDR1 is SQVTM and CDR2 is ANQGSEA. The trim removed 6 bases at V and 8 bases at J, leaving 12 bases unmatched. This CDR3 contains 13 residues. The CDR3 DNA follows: TGCAGCGTCCCTCTGGGACAGAATAGAGGCTACACCTTC. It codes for CSVPLGQNRGYTF.

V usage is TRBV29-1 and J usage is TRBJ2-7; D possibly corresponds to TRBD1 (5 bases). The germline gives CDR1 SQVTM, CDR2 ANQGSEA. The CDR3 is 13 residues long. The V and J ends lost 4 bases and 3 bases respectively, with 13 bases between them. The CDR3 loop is CSVASGQHYEQYF. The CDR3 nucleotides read TGCAGCGTTGCGTCTGGACAACACTACGAGCAGTACTTC.

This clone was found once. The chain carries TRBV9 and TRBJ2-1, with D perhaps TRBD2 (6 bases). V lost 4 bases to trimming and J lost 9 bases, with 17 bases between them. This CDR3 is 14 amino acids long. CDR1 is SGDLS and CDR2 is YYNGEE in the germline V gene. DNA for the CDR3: TGTGCCAGCAGCCCTTTCAGCGGGTGGGGTGAGCAGTTCTTC. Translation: CASSPFSGWGEQFF.

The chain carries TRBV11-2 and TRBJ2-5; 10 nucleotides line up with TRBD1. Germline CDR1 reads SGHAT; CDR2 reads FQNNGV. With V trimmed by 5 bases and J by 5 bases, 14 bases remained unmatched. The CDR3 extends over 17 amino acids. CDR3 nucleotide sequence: TGTGCCAGCAGCATCCATCCGGGACAGGGGTTTCACGAGACCCAGTACTTC. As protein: CASSIHPGQGFHETQYF.